The T cell receptor (beta chain) described here comes from a study of blood T cell repertoires in COVID-19. Overall study: Nucleic acid was either cDNA or gDNA, and it came from T cells, B-cell-depleted T cells, or PBMCs.

The germline CDR1 and CDR2 sequences are SGHRS and YFSETQ. The V gene lost 2 bases and the J gene lost 0 bases, with 8 bases spanning the gap. The CDR3 runs 15 residues. Authors' analysis steps: The assay estimated nucleated cells by amplifying reference gene primers. Here immunoSEQ multiplex PCR was the method, and the copy in TCRdb shows in-frame clones only, minus some. D and trimming come from the DNA, and the V and J calls and clone size come from that table. The table shows some 100,000 clones, with roughly 87% occurring only once. The TCR sequence derives from a human donor in a cohort sampled during active COVID-19. V is TRBV5-1 and J is TRBJ1-4, with TRBD1 as a possible D gene (5 bases). The source material was peripheral blood. CDR3 protein: CASSFSGSTNEKLFF. In nucleotides, the CDR3 is TGCGCCAGCAGCTTTTCAGGGTCAACTAATGAAAAACTGTTTTTT.